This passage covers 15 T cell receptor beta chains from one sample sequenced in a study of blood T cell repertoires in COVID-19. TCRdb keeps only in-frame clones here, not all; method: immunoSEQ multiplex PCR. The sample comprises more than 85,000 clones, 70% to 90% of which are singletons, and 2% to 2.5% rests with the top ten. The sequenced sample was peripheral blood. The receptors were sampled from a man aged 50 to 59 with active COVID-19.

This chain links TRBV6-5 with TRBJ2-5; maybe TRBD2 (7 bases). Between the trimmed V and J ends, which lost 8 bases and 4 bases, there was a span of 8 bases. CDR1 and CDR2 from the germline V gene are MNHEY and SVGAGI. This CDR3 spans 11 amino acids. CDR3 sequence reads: CASGGAETQYF. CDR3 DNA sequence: TGTGCCAGCGGGGGGGCAGAGACCCAGTACTTC.

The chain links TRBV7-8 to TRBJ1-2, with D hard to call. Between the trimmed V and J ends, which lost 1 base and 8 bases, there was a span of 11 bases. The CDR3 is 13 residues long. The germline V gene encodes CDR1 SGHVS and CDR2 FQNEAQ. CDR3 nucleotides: TGTGCCAGCAGCTTAGTTTTAAACTTAGGCTACACCTTC. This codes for CASSLVLNLGYTF.

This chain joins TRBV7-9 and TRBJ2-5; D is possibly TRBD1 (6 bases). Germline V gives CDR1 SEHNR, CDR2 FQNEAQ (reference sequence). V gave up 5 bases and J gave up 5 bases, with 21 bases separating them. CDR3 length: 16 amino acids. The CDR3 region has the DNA TGTGCCAGCAGCAATAGAGGGGGTTCGAAGGGGGAGACCCAGTACTTC. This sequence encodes CASSNRGGSKGETQYF. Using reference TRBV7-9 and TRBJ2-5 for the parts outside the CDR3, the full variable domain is DTGVSQNPRHKITKRGQNVTFRCDPISEHNRLYWYRQTLGQGPEFLTYFQNEAQLEKSRLLSDRFSAERPKGSFSTLEIQRTEQGDSAMYLCASSNRGGSKGETQYFGPGTRLLVL.

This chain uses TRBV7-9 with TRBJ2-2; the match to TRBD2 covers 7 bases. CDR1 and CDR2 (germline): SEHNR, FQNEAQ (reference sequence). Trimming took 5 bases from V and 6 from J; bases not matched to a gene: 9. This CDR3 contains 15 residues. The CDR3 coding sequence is TGTGCCAGCAGCCAATCCGGGGGGTTGTCCGGGGAGCTGTTTTTT. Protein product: CASSQSGGLSGELFF.

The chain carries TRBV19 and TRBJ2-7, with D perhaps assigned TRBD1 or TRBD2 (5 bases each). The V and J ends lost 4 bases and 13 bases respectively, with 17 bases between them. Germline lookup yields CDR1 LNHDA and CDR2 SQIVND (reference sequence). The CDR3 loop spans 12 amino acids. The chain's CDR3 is CASSKEGPAFYF. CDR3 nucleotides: TGTGCCAGTAGTAAAGAGGGGCCGGCTTTCTACTTC.

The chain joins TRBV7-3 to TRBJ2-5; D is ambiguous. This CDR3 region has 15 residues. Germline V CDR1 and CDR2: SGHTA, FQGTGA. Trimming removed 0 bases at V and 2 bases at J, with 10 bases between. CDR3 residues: CASSLTGRHQETQYF. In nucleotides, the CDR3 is TGTGCCAGCAGCTTAACGGGCAGGCATCAAGAGACCCAGTACTTC.

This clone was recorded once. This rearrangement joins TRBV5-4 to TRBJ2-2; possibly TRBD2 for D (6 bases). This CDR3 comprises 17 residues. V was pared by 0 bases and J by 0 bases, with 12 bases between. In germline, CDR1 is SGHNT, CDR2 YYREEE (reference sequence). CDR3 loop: CASSLAWGLANTGELFF. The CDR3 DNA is TGTGCCAGCAGCTTGGCGTGGGGACTCGCGAACACCGGGGAGCTGTTTTTT.

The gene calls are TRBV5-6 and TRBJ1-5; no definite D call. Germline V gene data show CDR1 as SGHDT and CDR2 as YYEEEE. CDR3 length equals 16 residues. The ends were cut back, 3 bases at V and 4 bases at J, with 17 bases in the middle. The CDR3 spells CASSSRTTVGNQPQHF. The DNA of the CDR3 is TGTGCCAGCAGCTCACGAACTACCGTAGGAAATCAGCCCCAGCATTTT.

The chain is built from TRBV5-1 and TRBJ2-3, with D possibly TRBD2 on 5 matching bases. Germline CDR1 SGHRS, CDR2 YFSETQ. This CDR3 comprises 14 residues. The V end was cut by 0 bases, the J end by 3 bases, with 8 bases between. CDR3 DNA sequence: TGCGCCAGCAGCTTGGAGCCGGGGACAGATACGCAGTATTTT. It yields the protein CASSLEPGTDTQYF.

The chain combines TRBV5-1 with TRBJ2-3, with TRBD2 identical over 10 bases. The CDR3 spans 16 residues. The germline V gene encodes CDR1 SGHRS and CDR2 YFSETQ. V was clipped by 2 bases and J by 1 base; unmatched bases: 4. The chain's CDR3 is CASSFISGGGTDTQYF. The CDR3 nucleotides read TGCGCCAGCAGCTTCATAAGCGGGGGGGGCACAGATACGCAGTATTTT.

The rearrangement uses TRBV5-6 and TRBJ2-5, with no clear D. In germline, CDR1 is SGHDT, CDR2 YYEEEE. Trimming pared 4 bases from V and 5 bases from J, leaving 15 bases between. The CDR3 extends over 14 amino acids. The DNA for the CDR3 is TGTGCCAGCAGCCACCCCTATATGGTGGAGACCCAGTACTTC. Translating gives CASSHPYMVETQYF.

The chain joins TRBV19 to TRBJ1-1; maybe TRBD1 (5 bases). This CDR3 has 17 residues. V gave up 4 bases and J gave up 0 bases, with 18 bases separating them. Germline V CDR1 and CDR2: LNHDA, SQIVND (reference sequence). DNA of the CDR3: TGTGCCAGTAGTAAACGTCGACAGTCGTTAGTGAACACTGAAGCTTTCTTT. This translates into CASSKRRQSLVNTEAFF.

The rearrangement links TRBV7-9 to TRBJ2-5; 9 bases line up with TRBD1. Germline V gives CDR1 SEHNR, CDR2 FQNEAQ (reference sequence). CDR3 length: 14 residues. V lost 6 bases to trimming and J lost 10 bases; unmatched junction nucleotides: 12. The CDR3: CASSFRQGGEGQYF. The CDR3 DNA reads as TGTGCCAGCAGTTTTCGACAGGGGGGAGAGGGCCAGTACTTC. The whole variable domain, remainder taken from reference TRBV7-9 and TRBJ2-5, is DTGVSQNPRHKITKRGQNVTFRCDPISEHNRLYWYRQTLGQGPEFLTYFQNEAQLEKSRLLSDRFSAERPKGSFSTLEIQRTEQGDSAMYLCASSFRQGGEGQYFGPGTRLLVL.

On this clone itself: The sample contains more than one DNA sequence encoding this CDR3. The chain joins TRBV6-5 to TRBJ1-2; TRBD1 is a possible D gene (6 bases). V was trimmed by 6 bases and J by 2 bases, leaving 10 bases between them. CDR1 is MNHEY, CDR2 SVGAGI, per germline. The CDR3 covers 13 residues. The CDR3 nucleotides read TGTGCCAGCAGATCACAGGGAAACTATGGCTACACCTTC. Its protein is CASRSQGNYGYTF.

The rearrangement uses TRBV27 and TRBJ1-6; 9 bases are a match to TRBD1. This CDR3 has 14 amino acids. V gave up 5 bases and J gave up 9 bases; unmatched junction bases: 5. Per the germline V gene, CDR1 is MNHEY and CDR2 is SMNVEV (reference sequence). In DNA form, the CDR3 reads TGTGCCAGCAGTAACAGGGGGCAGGCTTCACCCCTCCACTTT. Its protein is CASSNRGQASPLHF.